The rows below give T cell receptor beta chains drawn from one sample of a study of cytomegalovirus exposure and HLA in healthy donors. Some clones are missing from TCRdb's copy, which holds only in-frame ones; the method was immunoSEQ multiplex PCR. The sample shows 150,000 to 200,000 clones, approximately 83% of them seen only once. The sequenced material came from PBMCs. The receptors stem from a male donor in good health and CMV-seronegative. The CDR3 runs from the conserved cysteine through the conserved F or W. A D gene is named only where the DNA matches it firmly. A row's size may be missing; if present it is once, few, many or a size class.

CDR3 length: 15; D gene: NA; clone size: NA; V gene: TRBV6-6; J gene: TRBJ1-2; CDR3 protein: CASSSLARVNYGYTF; CDR3 DNA: TGTGCCAGCAGTTCCCTTGCTCGAGTAAACTATGGCTACACCTTC
CDR3 length: 17; D gene: TRBD1; clone size: few; V gene: TRBV7-2; J gene: TRBJ2-1; CDR3 protein: CASSRDRGLSSYNEQFF; CDR3 DNA: TGTGCCAGCAGCCGCGACAGGGGCCTTAGCTCCTACAATGAGCAGTTCTTC
CDR3 length: 12; D gene: TRBD1; clone size: NA; V gene: TRBV18; J gene: TRBJ1-1; CDR3 protein: CASSPQDREAFF; CDR3 DNA: TGTGCCAGCTCACCACAGGACAGGGAAGCTTTCTTT
CDR3 length: 16; D gene: TRBD1; clone size: NA; V gene: TRBV28; J gene: TRBJ1-5; CDR3 protein: CASSLLQGNGNQPQHF; CDR3 DNA: TGTGCCAGCAGTTTATTACAGGGGAATGGCAATCAGCCCCAGCATTTT
CDR3 length: 13; D gene: TRBD1; clone size: NA; V gene: TRBV27; J gene: TRBJ2-5; CDR3 protein: CASRPGQGETQYF; CDR3 DNA: TGTGCCAGCAGGCCGGGACAGGGCGAGACCCAGTACTTC
CDR3 length: 15; D gene: NA; clone size: NA; V gene: TRBV5-1; J gene: TRBJ1-1; CDR3 protein: CASSRNDGGNTEAFF; CDR3 DNA: TGCGCCAGCAGCCGGAACGATGGCGGTAACACTGAAGCTTTCTTT
CDR3 length: 15; D gene: NA; clone size: once; V gene: TRBV6-5; J gene: TRBJ1-1; CDR3 protein: CASNRLLQGNTEAFF; CDR3 DNA: TGTGCCAGCAACCGCCTCTTACAGGGGAACACTGAAGCTTTCTTT
CDR3 length: 21; D gene: TRBD1; clone size: NA; V gene: TRBV4-3; J gene: TRBJ1-4; CDR3 protein: CASSQDQPRDSSFATNEKLFF; CDR3 DNA: TGCGCCAGCAGCCAAGACCAACCCCGGGACAGTTCATTTGCAACTAATGAAAAACTGTTTTTT
CDR3 length: 12; D gene: NA; clone size: NA; V gene: TRBV5-1; J gene: TRBJ1-2; CDR3 protein: CASSGRNYGYTF; CDR3 DNA: TGCGCCAGCAGTGGCCGCAACTATGGCTACACCTTC
CDR3 length: 14; D gene: TRBD1; clone size: NA; V gene: TRBV28; J gene: TRBJ1-2; CDR3 protein: CASSEGGVGYGYTF; CDR3 DNA: TGTGCCAGCAGTGAAGGGGGCGTGGGCTATGGCTACACCTTC
CDR3 length: 14; D gene: TRBD1; clone size: once; V gene: TRBV19; J gene: TRBJ1-1; CDR3 protein: CASSIGDRGLRAFF; CDR3 DNA: TGTGCCAGTAGTATAGGGGACAGGGGGCTTCGAGCTTTCTTT
CDR3 length: 13; D gene: TRBD2; clone size: NA; V gene: TRBV5-8; J gene: TRBJ2-7; CDR3 protein: CASSGGGFYEQYF; CDR3 DNA: TGTGCCAGCAGCGGCGGGGGGTTCTACGAGCAGTACTTC
CDR3 length: 16; D gene: NA; clone size: NA; V gene: TRBV28; J gene: TRBJ1-5; CDR3 protein: CASGGHSLYSNQPQHF; CDR3 DNA: TGTGCCAGTGGGGGACACAGCCTTTATAGCAATCAGCCCCAGCATTTT
CDR3 length: 15; D gene: NA; clone size: NA; V gene: TRBV28; J gene: TRBJ1-2; CDR3 protein: CASSLGREVDYGYTF; CDR3 DNA: TGTGCCAGCAGTTTGGGCAGGGAGGTTGACTATGGCTACACCTTC
CDR3 length: 14; D gene: NA; clone size: once; V gene: TRBV4-1; J gene: TRBJ2-2; CDR3 protein: CASRYEPRTGELFF; CDR3 DNA: TGCGCCAGCAGATACGAACCGAGGACCGGGGAGCTGTTTTTT
CDR3 length: 16; D gene: TRBD2; clone size: NA; V gene: TRBV28; J gene: TRBJ2-1; CDR3 protein: CASSLRSGSSYNEQFF; CDR3 DNA: TGTGCCAGCAGTTTGCGAAGCGGGAGCTCCTACAATGAGCAGTTCTTC
CDR3 length: 15; D gene: TRBD1; clone size: NA; V gene: TRBV27; J gene: TRBJ2-7; CDR3 protein: CASSWDSSQAYEQYF; CDR3 DNA: TGTGCCAGCAGTTGGGACAGCTCACAGGCCTACGAGCAGTACTTC
CDR3 length: 13; D gene: NA; clone size: NA; V gene: TRBV6-5; J gene: TRBJ1-5; CDR3 protein: CASTVSSNQPQHF; CDR3 DNA: TGTGCCAGCACGGTATCAAGCAATCAGCCCCAGCATTTT
CDR3 length: 15; D gene: NA; clone size: few; V gene: TRBV15; J gene: TRBJ1-3; CDR3 protein: CATSRGPGAGNTIYF; CDR3 DNA: TGTGCCACCAGCAGAGGTCCGGGGGCTGGAAACACCATATATTTT
CDR3 length: 13; D gene: TRBD1; clone size: few; V gene: TRBV2; J gene: TRBJ1-2; CDR3 protein: CASSVGQGSGYTF; CDR3 DNA: TGTGCCAGCAGTGTCGGACAGGGGAGTGGCTACACCTTC
CDR3 length: 14; D gene: NA; clone size: once; V gene: TRBV27; J gene: TRBJ2-1; CDR3 protein: CASGGVYSGTEQFF; CDR3 DNA: TGTGCCAGCGGAGGTGTGTATTCGGGTACTGAGCAGTTCTTC
CDR3 length: 14; D gene: NA; clone size: NA; V gene: TRBV2; J gene: TRBJ1-5; CDR3 protein: CASSLDSPNQPQHF; CDR3 DNA: TGTGCCAGCAGCTTGGACAGCCCCAATCAGCCCCAGCATTTT
CDR3 length: 15; D gene: NA; clone size: NA; V gene: TRBV7-2; J gene: TRBJ2-3; CDR3 protein: CASSLTGTSTDTQYF; CDR3 DNA: TGTGCCAGCAGCTTGACAGGGACTAGCACAGATACGCAGTATTTT
CDR3 length: 15; D gene: TRBD2; clone size: NA; V gene: TRBV5-6; J gene: TRBJ2-7; CDR3 protein: CASSLVGGSSYEQYF; CDR3 DNA: TGTGCCAGCAGCTTGGTGGGGGGGAGCTCCTACGAGCAGTACTTC
CDR3 length: 16; D gene: TRBD1; clone size: NA; V gene: TRBV5-8; J gene: TRBJ2-5; CDR3 protein: CASSWPRDRGMGAQYF; CDR3 DNA: TGTGCCAGCAGCTGGCCCCGGGACAGGGGGATGGGGGCCCAGTACTTC
CDR3 length: 15; D gene: TRBD1; clone size: NA; V gene: TRBV4-3; J gene: TRBJ2-7; CDR3 protein: CASSQSWTGIYEQYF; CDR3 DNA: TGCGCCAGCAGCCAATCATGGACAGGGATCTACGAGCAGTACTTC
CDR3 length: 13; D gene: NA; clone size: NA; V gene: TRBV7-3; J gene: TRBJ1-6; CDR3 protein: CASSGGGNSPLHF; CDR3 DNA: TGTGCCAGCAGCGGGGGAGGGAATTCACCCCTCCACTTT
CDR3 length: 15; D gene: TRBD2; clone size: once; V gene: TRBV7-9; J gene: TRBJ2-3; CDR3 protein: CASSWPGGSPDTQYF; CDR3 DNA: TGTGCCAGCAGCTGGCCGGGGGGTTCTCCAGATACGCAGTATTTT
CDR3 length: 15; D gene: NA; clone size: NA; V gene: TRBV5-1; J gene: TRBJ1-3; CDR3 protein: CASSFQRGVGNTIYF; CDR3 DNA: TGCGCCAGCAGCTTTCAACGGGGGGTTGGAAACACCATATATTTT
CDR3 length: 18; D gene: TRBD2; clone size: NA; V gene: TRBV10-3; J gene: TRBJ2-7; CDR3 protein: CAISESIVRTSGSYEQYF; CDR3 DNA: TGTGCCATCAGTGAGTCGATTGTCAGGACTAGCGGGAGTTACGAGCAGTACTTC
CDR3 length: 14; D gene: TRBD2; clone size: NA; V gene: TRBV7-2; J gene: TRBJ2-7; CDR3 protein: CASSRMRGAYEQYF; CDR3 DNA: TGTGCCAGCAGCCGTATGCGGGGGGCCTACGAGCAGTACTTC
CDR3 length: 16; D gene: NA; clone size: NA; V gene: TRBV28; J gene: TRBJ2-3; CDR3 protein: CASSPPGTRGPDTQYF; CDR3 DNA: TGTGCCAGCAGCCCTCCCGGGACGCGGGGTCCCGATACGCAGTATTTT
CDR3 length: 13; D gene: TRBD1; clone size: NA; V gene: TRBV5-1; J gene: TRBJ1-1; CDR3 protein: CASRTGVNTEAFF; CDR3 DNA: TGCGCCAGCAGGACAGGGGTGAACACTGAAGCTTTCTTT
CDR3 length: 15; D gene: NA; clone size: NA; V gene: TRBV27; J gene: TRBJ2-1; CDR3 protein: CASSSGALSYNEQFF; CDR3 DNA: TGTGCCAGCAGTTCGGGAGCCCTCTCCTACAATGAGCAGTTCTTC
CDR3 length: 15; D gene: TRBD2; clone size: NA; V gene: TRBV7-2; J gene: TRBJ2-1; CDR3 protein: CASSPPGGPYNEQFF; CDR3 DNA: TGTGCCAGCAGCCCTCCGGGGGGACCGTACAATGAGCAGTTCTTC
CDR3 length: 15; D gene: TRBD2; clone size: NA; V gene: TRBV28; J gene: TRBJ2-7; CDR3 protein: CASSSGGGAGYEQYF; CDR3 DNA: TGTGCCAGCAGTTCGGGAGGCGGGGCAGGATACGAGCAGTACTTC
CDR3 length: 14; D gene: TRBD2; clone size: NA; V gene: TRBV5-1; J gene: TRBJ2-1; CDR3 protein: CASSRSGVDNEQFF; CDR3 DNA: TGCGCCAGCAGCCGTAGCGGGGTGGACAATGAGCAGTTCTTC
CDR3 length: 14; D gene: TRBD1; clone size: NA; V gene: TRBV28; J gene: TRBJ1-5; CDR3 protein: CASRPTGGGQPQHF; CDR3 DNA: TGTGCCAGCAGACCGACAGGGGGCGGTCAGCCCCAGCATTTT
CDR3 length: 10; D gene: NA; clone size: once; V gene: TRBV29-1; J gene: TRBJ2-7; CDR3 protein: CSVVRYEQYF; CDR3 DNA: TGCAGCGTTGTGCGCTACGAGCAGTACTTC
CDR3 length: 14; D gene: TRBD1; clone size: NA; V gene: TRBV10-3; J gene: TRBJ1-3; CDR3 protein: CAITTGGQGNTIYF; CDR3 DNA: TGTGCCATAACGACAGGGGGACAAGGAAACACCATATATTTT
CDR3 length: 15; D gene: NA; clone size: once; V gene: TRBV5-1; J gene: TRBJ2-3; CDR3 protein: CASSLGVTSTDTQYF; CDR3 DNA: TGCGCCAGCAGCTTAGGGGTTACTAGCACAGATACGCAGTATTTT
CDR3 length: 15; D gene: NA; clone size: NA; V gene: TRBV18; J gene: TRBJ2-7; CDR3 protein: CASSPIRQDGLEQYF; CDR3 DNA: TGTGCCAGCTCACCAATCCGACAGGACGGCCTCGAGCAGTACTTC
CDR3 length: 13; D gene: TRBD1; clone size: NA; V gene: TRBV29-1; J gene: TRBJ1-2; CDR3 protein: CSALEQGAFGYTF; CDR3 DNA: TGCAGCGCCCTCGAACAGGGGGCGTTCGGCTACACCTTC
CDR3 length: 14; D gene: NA; clone size: few; V gene: TRBV2; J gene: TRBJ2-7; CDR3 protein: CASSQQGSHYEQYF; CDR3 DNA: TGTGCCAGCAGTCAACAGGGATCGCACTACGAGCAGTACTTC
CDR3 length: 17; D gene: TRBD1; clone size: once; V gene: TRBV5-1; J gene: TRBJ2-1; CDR3 protein: CASSSPGPGQKNSEQFF; CDR3 DNA: TGCGCCAGCAGCTCGCCCGGTCCGGGACAGAAGAATAGTGAGCAGTTCTTC
CDR3 length: 15; D gene: NA; clone size: NA; V gene: TRBV4-3; J gene: TRBJ2-1; CDR3 protein: CASSQELNPYNEQFF; CDR3 DNA: TGCGCCAGCAGCCAAGAACTAAACCCCTACAATGAGCAGTTCTTC
CDR3 length: 14; D gene: NA; clone size: NA; V gene: TRBV25-1; J gene: TRBJ1-2; CDR3 protein: CASSDMSTVDGYTF; CDR3 DNA: TGTGCCAGCAGTGATATGTCGACAGTTGATGGCTACACCTTC
CDR3 length: 19; D gene: TRBD1; clone size: few; V gene: TRBV4-3; J gene: TRBJ1-1; CDR3 protein: CASSQDWPGQGIRGTEAFF; CDR3 DNA: TGCGCCAGCAGCCAAGATTGGCCGGGACAGGGGATTAGGGGCACTGAAGCTTTCTTT
CDR3 length: 15; D gene: TRBD2; clone size: NA; V gene: TRBV5-1; J gene: TRBJ2-1; CDR3 protein: CASSQTSGSRGEQFF; CDR3 DNA: TGCGCCAGCAGCCAGACTAGCGGGAGTCGGGGTGAGCAGTTCTTC
CDR3 length: 14; D gene: NA; clone size: NA; V gene: TRBV2; J gene: TRBJ1-6; CDR3 protein: CASMSGDRRSPLHF; CDR3 DNA: TGTGCCAGCATGAGTGGAGACAGGCGTTCACCCCTCCACTTT
CDR3 length: 15; D gene: TRBD2; clone size: once; V gene: TRBV6-5; J gene: TRBJ2-3; CDR3 protein: CASSPGLAATDTQYF; CDR3 DNA: TGTGCCAGCAGTCCCGGACTAGCGGCAACAGATACGCAGTATTTT